This T cell receptor (beta chain) emerged from a study of cytomegalovirus exposure and HLA in healthy donors (dated by TCRdb to about 2017). Regarding the research as a whole: The 666 repertoires of the first cohort and the approximately 130 validation repertoires were produced on the same platform, according to a later analysis. The study aimed to test whether signatures of past pathogen exposure could be identified by cataloging public T cell receptors. Along with the approximately 650-subject first cohort, a separate validation cohort of about 110 different subjects was used. The study combined high-throughput TCR immunosequencing, statistical association of individual TCRs with disease status, and machine learning to predict cytomegalovirus infection status.

The library was prepared using the immunoSEQ multiplex PCR assay. In the paper's pipeline: A statistical classification framework was built for diagnosing cytomegalovirus status from the catalog of TCR beta chain sequences. What TCRdb holds here is the immuneACCESS table cut down to in-frame rearrangements. Part of the clones is not present; checked against another copy, under half of the missing clones reflect an unresolved V gene, and the others are unexplained. That table is the source of V, J and clone size, and D and trimming were worked out from the DNA. Here the sample has about 50,000 clones; over 85% occur a single time. The leading ten clones occupy roughly 1.1% of the sample. In the case of this clone: No antigen is known for it. One base away there is no much larger clone; base qualities are not given.

Its CDR3 holds 16 amino acids, cysteine through phenylalanine. The entry retains the CDR3 DNA only, 48 bases that are in frame from base 1. Separate from the roughly 650-subject first cohort, the validation cohort of roughly 130 subjects was the group to which the donors belonged. What the work shows at the level of the full study, not this receptor alone: The authors suggested that the approach could potentially be extended to other disease states and immunological phenotypes. Most TCR sequences were seen in very few donors, while some public TCRs were found in many individuals. A few of the identified cytomegalovirus-associated TCR beta chains were confirmed in vitro to be specific for cytomegalovirus antigens. A later analysis lacked HLA typing for the validation cohort, so it scored co-occurrence in that cohort across all 110 or so repertoires. Subsequent analysis determined that TCRs grouped into clusters in the first cohort also showed a tendency toward co-occurrence across the approximately 120 validation repertoires, and approximately 94% of cluster scores exceeded 0. The study listed 150 to 200 TCR beta chains as associated with cytomegalovirus. The classifier was reported to diagnose cytomegalovirus status with high specificity and sensitivity in both the original and validation cohorts.

The sequence is built from TRBV21-1 and TRBJ2-7; the D call in the table, TRBD2, was not verified against the DNA. TRBV21-1 is marked as a pseudogene. Sequencing was done on a sample of PBMCs. This clonotype was sampled from a man aged 18 to 30 in good health and CMV-seronegative. The DNA sequence reads TGTGCCAGCAGCGCCCCTAAGTCTAGCGGGAAGCATGAGCAGTACTTC. Its product reads: CASSAPKSSGKHEQYF.